A single sample is the source of the 27 T cell receptor beta chains below, sequenced in a study of T cell responses to AZD1222 COVID-19 vaccine. Produced via immunoSEQ multiplex PCR; TCRdb's table is partial and in-frame only. The table lists 120,000 to 150,000 clones, roughly 90% of them singletons, with about 3.2% in the top ten. Sequencing used peripheral blood, obtained on day 0 of AZD1222 vaccination. All receptors come from an adult in good health.

The genes are TRBV5-1 and TRBJ2-3, with 7 bases fitting TRBD1. Germline V gene data show CDR1 as SGHRS and CDR2 as YFSETQ. This CDR3 is 16 amino acids long. J gave up 6 bases and V 2 bases, and 12 bases lay outside the gene matches. CDR3 DNA: TGCGCCAGCAGCTTTACAGGGGACGTTCTTCGGGATACGCAGTATTTT. Encoded protein: CASSFTGDVLRDTQYF.

J is TRBJ2-7 and V is TRBV4-1; 8 bases align to TRBD1. There are 15 residues in the CDR3. V lost 1 base, J lost 4 bases, and 6 bases stayed unmatched. Germline loops: CDR1 MGHRA, CDR2 YSYEKL. DNA of the CDR3: TGCGCCAGCAGCCAAGCAGGACAGGGTGTTTACGAGCAGTACTTC. Its protein product is CASSQAGQGVYEQYF.

In its sample, this clone was seen once. V and J are TRBV11-1 and TRBJ2-5, with D perhaps matching TRBD1 or TRBD2 (5 bases each). V shed 2 bases and J shed 2 bases, with 12 bases lying between them. The CDR3 sequence is 15 residues long. Germline CDR1 SGHAT, CDR2 FQDESV (reference sequence). CDR3 DNA sequence: TGTGCCAGCAGCTTACACAGGACTCTTCAAGAGACCCAGTACTTC. Translation gives CASSLHRTLQETQYF.

The chain links TRBV5-5 to TRBJ1-2; D is perhaps TRBD1 (6 bases). The V gene lost 1 base and the J gene lost 4 bases, with 11 bases spanning the gap. The CDR3 is made up of 14 amino acids. The V gene's germline CDR1 is SGHKS and CDR2 YYEKEE (reference sequence). This CDR3 is CASSLPDRLYGYTF. The CDR3 DNA follows: TGTGCCAGCAGCTTGCCGGACAGACTCTATGGCTACACCTTC.

The V call is TRBV7-2, the J call TRBJ2-2, with D maybe TRBD2 (6 bases). From germline, CDR1 is SGHTA and CDR2 FQGNSA. Trimming pared 5 bases from V and 8 bases from J, leaving 15 bases between. The CDR3 spans 14 residues. CDR3 sequence reads: CASSLNLASGELFF. The DNA for the CDR3 is TGTGCCAGCAGCCTCAATCTAGCGTCGGGGGAGCTGTTTTTT.

V usage is TRBV7-3 and J usage is TRBJ2-1, with D perhaps TRBD2 (6 bases). The CDR3 has 16 residues. Trimming cost V 3 bases and J 4 bases, with 16 bases left between them. Germline loops: CDR1 SGHTA, CDR2 FQGTGA. The CDR3: CASSLGYLAEYNEQFF. The CDR3 DNA reads as TGTGCCAGCAGCTTGGGGTATTTAGCGGAATACAATGAGCAGTTCTTC.

CDR3 loop: CASSLDRLTSTDTQYF. The CDR3 region has the DNA TGTGCCAGCAGCTTGGACAGGCTAACTAGCACAGATACGCAGTATTTT. The rearrangement uses TRBV5-4 and TRBJ2-3, with TRBD1 as a possible D gene (5 bases). The CDR3 covers 16 residues. The V gene's germline CDR1 is SGHNT and CDR2 YYREEE (reference sequence). V shed 0 bases and J shed 0 bases, with 11 bases lying between them.

The CDR3 bases are TGCAGCGTTGGCGACAGGCCGCTCGGGCCCCAGCATTTT. It codes for CSVGDRPLGPQHF. The genes are TRBV29-1 and TRBJ1-5; D is perhaps TRBD1 (6 bases). The V gene's germline CDR1 is SQVTM and CDR2 ANQGSEA. The CDR3 contains 13 residues. V lost 4 bases, J lost 9 bases, and 16 bases lay in between.

The chain uses TRBV30 and TRBJ2-1; TRBD1 aligns across 9 bases. The CDR3 extends over 12 amino acids. Germline V lookup: CDR1 GTSNPN, CDR2 SVGIG (reference sequence). V shed 2 bases and J 15 bases; nucleotides not matched to a gene: 8. In DNA form, the CDR3 reads TGTGCCTGGAGTACACTAACAGGGGGCCGGTTCTTC. As protein: CAWSTLTGGRFF.

This clone was seen only once. The CDR3 loop is CASSGQRGGTDTQYF. Here the CDR3 DNA reads TGTGCCAGCAGCGGCCAGAGAGGGGGTACAGATACGCAGTATTTT. V usage is TRBV9 and J usage is TRBJ2-3; D perhaps matches TRBD1 (6 bases). The CDR3 spans 15 residues. Germline-derived CDR1 and CDR2 are SGDLS and YYNGEE. With 3 bases removed from V and 3 bases from J, the gap between germline ends came to 14 bases. The entire variable domain, with the rest obtained from reference TRBV9 and TRBJ2-3, is as follows: DSGVTQTPKHLITATGQRVTLRCSPRSGDLSVYWYQQSLDQGLQFLIQYYNGEERAKGNILERFSAQQFPDLHSELNLSSLELGDSALYFCASSGQRGGTDTQYFGPGTRLTVL.

The chain combines TRBV29-1 with TRBJ1-4; D gene uncertain. The length of the CDR3 is 11 residues. Germline V gene data show CDR1 as SQVTM and CDR2 as ANQGSEA. Trimming removed 7 bases from V and 4 bases from J, with 7 bases in between. This CDR3 reads CSGGINEKLFF. The CDR3 bases are TGCAGCGGCGGGATTAATGAAAAACTGTTTTTT.

This rearrangement joins TRBV5-1 to TRBJ2-1, with a weak D call TRBD2 (6 bases). Trimming pared 0 bases from V and 4 bases from J, leaving 14 bases between. CDR1 is SGHRS, CDR2 YFSETQ, per germline. This CDR3 is 16 amino acids long. The CDR3 region is CASSLAGGTPYNEQFF. Written as DNA, the CDR3 is TGCGCCAGCAGCTTGGCCGGAGGGACCCCGTACAATGAGCAGTTCTTC.

The J gene is TRBJ2-7, the V gene TRBV6-5; a possible D gene is TRBD2 (6 bases). The CDR3 is 15 amino acids. V shed 2 bases and J shed 0 bases, with 11 bases lying between them. CDR1 and CDR2 (germline): MNHEY, SVGAGI. The chain's CDR3 is CASSYPSGDSYEQYF. CDR3 in DNA: TGTGCCAGCAGTTACCCATCGGGGGACTCCTACGAGCAGTACTTC.

This clone was seen a single time. The chain carries TRBV30 and TRBJ1-1; TRBD1 aligns across 8 bases. CDR1 and CDR2 (germline): GTSNPN, SVGIG (reference sequence). CDR3 size: 15 residues. V lost 0 bases and J lost 4; bases outside the gene matches: 7. The CDR3 sequence: CAWSVLDRGSTEAFF. The DNA of the CDR3 is TGTGCCTGGAGTGTACTCGACAGGGGCAGCACTGAAGCTTTCTTT.

The chain has TRBV28 and TRBJ1-4, with D possibly matching TRBD1 (5 bases). Germline V gene data show CDR1 as MDHEN and CDR2 as SYDVKM. V was cut by 2 bases and J by 8 bases, with 9 bases left in between. This CDR3 region has 13 residues. The CDR3, as DNA: TGTGCCAGCAGTTTAGTACAGGAGGAAAAACTGTTTTTT. Its protein product is CASSLVQEEKLFF.

The chain is built from TRBV18 and TRBJ2-3; no reliable D call. CDR3 length: 14 residues. V lost 0 bases to trimming and J lost 0 bases, with 4 bases between them. Germline lookup yields CDR1 KGHSH and CDR2 LQKENI. Written as DNA, the CDR3 is TGTGCCAGCTCACCACCGTCTAGCACAGATACGCAGTATTTT. Residues: CASSPPSSTDTQYF.

The chain employs TRBV24-1 and TRBJ2-5; 8 nucleotides agree with TRBD2. Trimming took 3 bases from V and 4 from J; bases not matched to a gene: 12. Germline CDR1 and CDR2: KGHDR and SFDVKD. This CDR3 contains 17 residues. CDR3 in amino acids: CATSDLLPGLGIETQYF. For the CDR3, the DNA is TGTGCCACCAGTGATCTCCTACCGGGACTAGGGATAGAGACCCAGTACTTC.

The J gene is TRBJ2-5, the V gene TRBV11-2; 10 bases agree with TRBD2. From germline, CDR1 is SGHAT and CDR2 FQNNGV. V gave up 11 bases and J gave up 3 bases; unmatched junction bases: 12. The CDR3 runs 15 residues. This CDR3 reads CASSLASGSEETQYF. In DNA form, the CDR3 reads TGTGCCTCAAGTTTGGCTAGCGGGAGTGAAGAGACCCAGTACTTC. Using reference TRBV11-2 and TRBJ2-5 for the parts outside the CDR3, the full variable domain is EAGVAQSPRYKIIEKRQSVAFWCNPISGHATLYWYQQILGQGPKLLIQFQNNGVVDDSQLPKDRFSAERLKGVDSTLKIQPAKLEDSAVYLCASSLASGSEETQYFGPGTRLLVL.

The rearrangement uses TRBV19 and TRBJ2-7; 9 nucleotides line up with TRBD1. Germline V gene lookup returns CDR1 LNHDA and CDR2 SQIVND (reference sequence). J lost 3 bases, V lost 6 bases, and 9 bases had no gene match. This CDR3 has 15 amino acids. CDR3 in amino acids: CASRDRGDIHYEQYF. The CDR3 coding sequence is TGTGCCAGTAGGGACAGGGGCGATATACACTACGAGCAGTACTTC.

V gene TRBV5-1 combines with J gene TRBJ2-7; TRBD1 might be the D (6 bases). With 0 bases removed from V and 5 bases from J, the gap between germline ends came to 18 bases. CDR1 is SGHRS and CDR2 is YFSETQ in the germline V gene. There are 16 residues in the CDR3. This chain's CDR3 is CASSLGTRGSRDEQYF. The CDR3 bases are TGCGCCAGCAGCTTGGGAACGAGGGGGTCAAGGGACGAGCAGTACTTC. The complete variable domain, with remaining parts taken from reference TRBV5-1 and TRBJ2-7, reads KAGVTQTPRYLIKTRGQQVTLSCSPISGHRSVSWYQQTPGQGLQFLFEYFSETQRNKGNFPGRFSGRQFSNSRSEMNVSTLELGDSALYLCASSLGTRGSRDEQYFGPGTRLTVT.

The genes are TRBV18 and TRBJ2-7; 14 bases are a match to TRBD2. Germline trimming cut 3 bases from V and 2 bases from J; bases unmatched to any gene: 3. The CDR3 runs 16 residues. Germline CDR1 KGHSH, CDR2 LQKENI. CDR3 coding DNA: TGTGCCAGCTCACCGACGGGACTAGCGGGAGCCTACGAGCAGTACTTC. This codes for CASSPTGLAGAYEQYF.

The chain links TRBV6-5 to TRBJ2-7, with D perhaps assigned TRBD1 or TRBD2 (5 bases each). The CDR3 runs 15 residues. Germline V gives CDR1 MNHEY, CDR2 SVGAGI. The V and J ends lost 5 bases and 11 bases respectively, with 25 bases between them. CDR3 loop: CASSTYNTLTGPKYF. The CDR3, as DNA: TGTGCCAGCAGTACCTATAATACCTTGACGGGACCCAAGTACTTC.

This clone was seen a single time. The J gene is TRBJ1-2, the V gene TRBV7-2; a possible D gene is TRBD1 (6 bases). The CDR3 is made up of 12 amino acids. Trimming shortened V by 4 bases and J by 7 bases, and 10 bases separated the two germline ends. Germline V gene lookup returns CDR1 SGHTA and CDR2 FQGNSA. This CDR3 is CASSYAGAGYTF. CDR3 nucleotide sequence: TGTGCCAGCAGCTATGCAGGGGCTGGCTACACCTTC.

V and J are TRBV5-6 and TRBJ2-5; 10 bases match TRBD1. The CDR3 runs to 17 residues. CDR1 is SGHDT and CDR2 is YYEEEE in the germline V gene. J lost 2 bases, V lost 1 base, and 8 bases had no gene match. In DNA, the CDR3 is TGTGCCAGCAGCTTGTGGCTTTGGGACAGGGGACAAGAGACCCAGTACTTC. This gives the protein CASSLWLWDRGQETQYF.

V and J are TRBV27 and TRBJ2-3; D gene ambiguous. V was cut by 7 bases and J by 3 bases, with 14 bases left in between. This CDR3 comprises 14 residues. Germline assignment: CDR1 MNHEY and CDR2 SMNVEV (reference sequence). The CDR3 bases are TGTGCCAGCACTACGGGCCAATTAACAGATACGCAGTATTTT. Translated: CASTTGQLTDTQYF.

A remark on this clone: This CDR3 is also generated by other DNA sequences in the sample. This chain joins TRBV19 and TRBJ2-7; 9 bases line up with TRBD2. Germline V gene data show CDR1 as LNHDA and CDR2 as SQIVND (reference sequence). This CDR3 is 14 amino acids long. The ends lost 4 bases at V and 3 bases at J; junction bases unmatched: 4. The CDR3 DNA reads TGTGCCAGTAGTAGTAGCGGGAGTAGCTACGAGCAGTACTTC. Protein sequence: CASSSSGSSYEQYF.

The chain is built from TRBV4-3 and TRBJ2-1; the match to TRBD2 covers 8 bases. The CDR3 is 15 amino acids. CDR1 and CDR2 (germline): LGHNA, YSLEER. Germline trimming cut 4 bases from V and 3 bases from J; bases unmatched to any gene: 5. The chain's CDR3 is CASSRAGGSYNEQFF. The CDR3 DNA follows: TGCGCCAGCAGCCGGGCGGGAGGTAGCTACAATGAGCAGTTCTTC.